This T cell receptor (beta chain) was identified in a study of beta chain features in type 1 diabetes. The authors reverse transcribed all of the isolated RNA, so sequencing captured expressed TCRB transcripts. Assay: immunoSEQ multiplex PCR; the TCRdb copy retains only in-frame clones and omits some. The sample shows about 360,000 clones, approximately 12% of them seen only once. Trimming took off 2 bases at V and 5 bases at J, with 9 bases between the two ends. CDR1 is SEHNR, CDR2 FQNEAQ, per germline (reference sequence). The CDR3 is 13 amino acids. The sequence was obtained from a man between 18 and 29 years old in good health. Source material: naive CD4+ T cells from blood. The gene calls are TRBV7-9 and TRBJ1-1, with D unclear. CDR3 region: CASSLFGGTEAFF. DNA of the CDR3: TGTGCCAGCAGCTTATTCGGTGGTACTGAAGCTTTCTTT.